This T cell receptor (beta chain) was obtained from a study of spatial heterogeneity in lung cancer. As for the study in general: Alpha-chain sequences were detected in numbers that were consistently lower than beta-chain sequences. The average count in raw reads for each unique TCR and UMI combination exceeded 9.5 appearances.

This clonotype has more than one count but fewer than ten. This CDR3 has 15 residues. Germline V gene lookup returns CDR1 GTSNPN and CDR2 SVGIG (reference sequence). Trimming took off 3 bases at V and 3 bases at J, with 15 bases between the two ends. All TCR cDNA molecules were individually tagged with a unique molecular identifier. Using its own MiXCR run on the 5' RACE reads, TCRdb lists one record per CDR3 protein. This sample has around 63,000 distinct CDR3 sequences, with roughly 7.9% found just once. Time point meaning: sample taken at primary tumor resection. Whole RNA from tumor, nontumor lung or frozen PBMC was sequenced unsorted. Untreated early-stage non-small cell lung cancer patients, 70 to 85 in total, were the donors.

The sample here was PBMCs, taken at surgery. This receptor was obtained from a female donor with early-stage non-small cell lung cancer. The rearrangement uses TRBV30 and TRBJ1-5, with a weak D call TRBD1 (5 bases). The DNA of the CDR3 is TGTGCCTGGAGCTTCGGGGCAGGGAACAATCAGCCCCAGCATTTT. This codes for CAWSFGAGNNQPQHF. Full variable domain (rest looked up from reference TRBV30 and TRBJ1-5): SQTIHQWPATLVQPVGSPLSLECTVEGTSNPNLYWYRQAAGRGLQLLFYSVGIGQISSEVPQNLSASRPQDRQFILSSKKLLLSDSGFYLCAWSFGAGNNQPQHFGDGTRLSIL.